This T cell receptor beta chain is drawn from a study of OX40 agonist ivuxolimab in advanced cancers. Regarding the study as a whole: The study observed clonal expansion of CD4+ and CD8+ blood T cells by week 6 at 0.1 to 3.0 mg/kg. What antigens the expanded peripheral T cells recognized was never established.

As to this clone: The antigen is unknown.

The CDR3 is 19 residues long. From germline, CDR1 is SGHTA and CDR2 FQGNSA. Trimming removed 5 bases at V and 0 bases at J, with 25 bases between. Repertoires were generated with immunoSEQ multiplex PCR, while TCRdb's copy carries only in-frame clones and drops some. The data show about 46,000 clones, about 89% seen once. The sample consisted of CD4+ or CD8+ T cells sorted from blood, taken in a trial of the OX40 agonist ivuxolimab. V usage is TRBV7-2 and J usage is TRBJ1-1; maybe TRBD1 (5 bases). This TCR derives from an adult with an advanced solid tumor such as melanoma, head and neck, liver or kidney cancer. In nucleotides, the CDR3 is TGTGCCAGCAGCCCCGCGGGGGGAGGGATTGAGACCTTGAACACTGAAGCTTTCTTT. Translated: CASSPAGGGIETLNTEAFF.